This is a list of T cell receptor beta chains from one sample in a study of brain metastases from non-small cell lung cancer. Generated by immunoSEQ multiplex PCR, the TCRdb table keeps only in-frame clones and is missing some. The data show roughly 4,700 clones, with roughly 80% seen just once and about 8% held by the top ten. Sequencing was carried out using primary lung tumor tissue. The receptors derive from a donor aged 40 or older with non-small cell lung cancer. CDR3s include the opening cysteine and the closing phenylalanine or tryptophan.

>TRBJ1-6|TRBV4-3
CASSQDTGASNSPLHF
>TRBJ1-2|TRBV19
CASRIPGQNYGYTF
>TRBJ1-6|TRBV6-1
CVSSEVVNSPLHF
>TRBJ1-2|TRBV12-3/TRBV12-4
CASSPNYGYTF
>TRBJ1-1|TRBV6-5
CASSWDTNTEAFF
>TRBJ2-2|TRBV7-7
CASSLDGQGYTGELFF
>TRBJ1-5|TRBV5-6
CASSFLDSNQPQHF
>TRBJ1-1|TRBV12-3/TRBV12-4
CASSLSRGTEAFF
>TRBJ2-6|TRBV7-2
CASMMGGSSGANVLTF
>TRBJ2-2|TRBV6-6
CASSRGTGADTGELFF
>TRBJ1-1|TRBV19
CASSIAVDTEAFF
>TRBJ1-4|TRBV28
CACGGLGEKLFF
>TRBJ1-6|TRBV5-1
CASSLEQYNSPLHF
>TRBJ2-3|TRBV15
CATSGGLHTDTQYF